This section outlines one T cell receptor beta chain sequence together with its context. Trimming shortened V by 5 bases and J by 2 bases, and 4 bases separated the two germline ends. Germline assignment: CDR1 SGHAT and CDR2 FQNNGV. CDR3 length: 11 amino acids. The sample belongs to a study of blood T cell repertoires in COVID-19. Study-wide context: COVID-19 samples from acute and convalescent phases originated in the United States, Italy and Spain. Sources were T cells, B-cell-depleted T cells, or PBMCs; the material itself was cDNA or gDNA.

Per the original methods: Reference gene primer amplification gave estimated nucleated cell counts. Assay: immunoSEQ multiplex PCR; the TCRdb copy retains only in-frame clones and omits some. The D gene and trimming were derived from the DNA, and the V and J assignments and clone size from that table. Among roughly 140,000 clones, 70% to 90% were seen once, and the ten largest hold approximately 5.4%. This TCR derives from a human donor in a cohort sampled during active COVID-19. The chain is built from TRBV11-2 and TRBJ2-7; D is unclear. The sequenced sample was peripheral blood. The CDR3 sequence: CASSHTYEQYF. The DNA for the CDR3 is TGTGCCAGCAGCCACACCTACGAGCAGTACTTC.